The source of this T cell receptor (beta chain) is a study of response to subunit inactivated influenza vaccine. Study-wide findings and caveats: Few additional T cells are recruited per seasonal influenza vaccination, authors suggested.

TCRdb called the RT-PCR reads again in MiXCR, with one record for every CDR3 protein. The data contain roughly 670,000 distinct CDR3 sequences, 11% to 15% of them seen just once; the ten biggest clones take up 7.6%. A remark on this clonotype: The antigen remains unidentified.

Germline assignment: CDR1 MNHEY and CDR2 SVGEGT. V shed 2 bases and J shed 0 bases, with 16 bases lying between them. The CDR3 runs to 17 residues. The sequence was obtained from a man aged 50-59 years who received an inactivated influenza vaccine. Sequenced material: PBMCs from blood, taken less than 15 days before vaccination. The chain has TRBV6-2 or TRBV6-3 and TRBJ1-1, with D possibly matching TRBD1 (5 bases). This CDR3 reads CASSYPTPQTVNTEAFF. DNA for the CDR3: TGTGCCAGCAGTTACCCTACCCCACAGACAGTGAACACTGAAGCTTTCTTT.